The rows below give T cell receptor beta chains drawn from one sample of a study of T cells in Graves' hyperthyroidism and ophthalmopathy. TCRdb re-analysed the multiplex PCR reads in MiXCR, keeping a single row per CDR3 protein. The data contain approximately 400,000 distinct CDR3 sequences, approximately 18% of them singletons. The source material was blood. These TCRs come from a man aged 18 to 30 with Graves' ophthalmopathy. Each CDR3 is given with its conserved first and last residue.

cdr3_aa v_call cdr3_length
CASIEGADQPQHF TRBV2 13
CASSERSRSPLHF TRBV6-1 13
CASRAGSGNQPQHF TRBV6-2/TRBV6-3 14
CASSPGQETNEKLFF TRBV7-9 15
CASSLTAGHGRADTQYF TRBV7-3 17
CASRDGPFNEKLFF TRBV19 14
CASSFRLQGENTEAFF TRBV9 16
CASSSYSGGSETQYF TRBV6-2/TRBV6-3 15
CASRTLDVERGDAYEQYF TRBV10-2 18
CASSVWSGAGDTQYF TRBV9 15
CASSLGRGRLNTEAFF TRBV7-2 16
CASSFPAGLETQYF TRBV7-9 14
CASSGGGSGRETQYF TRBV7-6 15
CASSPRQGVVNTEAFF TRBV7-8 16
CASTTTGSTDTQYF TRBV6-1 14
CASSVAGGQGDTQYF TRBV9 15
CSARTRIGGDYGYTF TRBV20-1 15
CASSLRTGYPKQPQHF TRBV12-3/TRBV12-4 16
CAITADRDNQPQHF TRBV10-3 14
CASSRDEQFF TRBV4-1 10
CASTDPGRTFTGELFF TRBV6-1 16
CASSSGAVGVSTDTQYF TRBV5-1 17
CASSFGTVSYGYTF TRBV5-5 14
CASSLAEGFYGYTF TRBV5-1 14
CASSARAQTTDTQYF TRBV7-8 15
CSARDLAGALYQETQYF TRBV20-1 17
CAISELVGSNYGYTF TRBV10-3 15
CASSVGPSSGGTRIRSTGELFF TRBV9 22
CASSPGRSSGNTIYF TRBV7-9 15
CSARESTNEKLFF TRBV20-1 13
CASSVGQPLNYGYTF TRBV28 15
CASSPQGRDTQYF TRBV12-3/TRBV12-4 13
CASSQAGGDEKLFF TRBV14 14
CATSEGGDPADTQYF TRBV24-1 15
CASSRSEGTSGNTIYF TRBV18 16
CASILSGAGPPHEQYF TRBV7-9 16
CASSVGQGVTDTQYF TRBV9 15